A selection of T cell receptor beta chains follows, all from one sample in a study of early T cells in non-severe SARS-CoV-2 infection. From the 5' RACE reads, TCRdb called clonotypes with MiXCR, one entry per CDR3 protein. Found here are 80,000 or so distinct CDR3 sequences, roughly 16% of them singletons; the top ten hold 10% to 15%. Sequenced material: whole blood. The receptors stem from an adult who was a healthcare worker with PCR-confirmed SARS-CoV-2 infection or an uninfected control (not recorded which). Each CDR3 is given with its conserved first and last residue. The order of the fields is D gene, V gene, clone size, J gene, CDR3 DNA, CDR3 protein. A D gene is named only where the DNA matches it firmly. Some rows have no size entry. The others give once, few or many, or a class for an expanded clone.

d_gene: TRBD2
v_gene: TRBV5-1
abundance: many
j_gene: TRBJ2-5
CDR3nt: TGCGCCAGCAGTTTAGGGACTAGTAGTGAGACCCAGTACTTC
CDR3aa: CASSLGTSSETQYF

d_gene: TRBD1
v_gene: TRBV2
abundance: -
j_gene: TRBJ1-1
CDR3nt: TGTGCCAGCAGTGAGGGGACAGCTGGGACAGCTTTCTTT
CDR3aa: CASSEGTAGTAFF

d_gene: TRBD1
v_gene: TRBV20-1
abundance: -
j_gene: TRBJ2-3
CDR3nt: TGCAGTGCTAGATCAAGACAGGGTAGCACAGATACGCAGTATTTT
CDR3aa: CSARSRQGSTDTQYF

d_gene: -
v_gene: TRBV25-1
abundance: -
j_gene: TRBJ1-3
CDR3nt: TGTGCCAGCTCTGATACGGTTGGAAACACCATATATTTT
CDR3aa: CASSDTVGNTIYF

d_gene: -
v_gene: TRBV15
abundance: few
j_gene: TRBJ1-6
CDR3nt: TGTGCCACCAGCAGAGAACGGGGGCATAATTCACCCCTCCACTTT
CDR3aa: CATSRERGHNSPLHF

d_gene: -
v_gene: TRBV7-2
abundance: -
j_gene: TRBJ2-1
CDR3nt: TGTGCCAGCAGCTTAGAACCCGCCGGGATCCCGTTCTTC
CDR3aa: CASSLEPAGIPFF

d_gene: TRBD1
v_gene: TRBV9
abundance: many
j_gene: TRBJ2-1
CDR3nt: TGTGCCAGCAGCGTGGACAGGGATGAGCAGTTCTTC
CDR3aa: CASSVDRDEQFF

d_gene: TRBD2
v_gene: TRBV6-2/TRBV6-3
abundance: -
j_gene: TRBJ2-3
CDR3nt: TGTGCCAGCAGTTACGAACTAGCGACCTACACAGATACGCAGTATTTT
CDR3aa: CASSYELATYTDTQYF

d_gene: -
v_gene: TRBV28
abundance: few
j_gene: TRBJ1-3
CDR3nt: TGTGCCAGCAGGATCCCCTCTGGAAACACCATATATTTT
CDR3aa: CASRIPSGNTIYF

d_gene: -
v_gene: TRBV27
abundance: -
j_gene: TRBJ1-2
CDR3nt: TGTGCCAGCAGTTTACGGCCCCCTCCTAACGAGGATGGCTACACCTTC
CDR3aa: CASSLRPPPNEDGYTF

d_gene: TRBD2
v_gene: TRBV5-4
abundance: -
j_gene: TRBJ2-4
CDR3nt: TGTGCCAGCAGCACGGGACTAGCGGGAGCCGGTGCCAAAAACATTCAGTACTTC
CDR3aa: CASSTGLAGAGAKNIQYF

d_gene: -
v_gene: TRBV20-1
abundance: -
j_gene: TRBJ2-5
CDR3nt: TGCAGTGCTAGAAGGGGGACTTCAAAAGAGACCCAGTACTTC
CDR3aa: CSARRGTSKETQYF

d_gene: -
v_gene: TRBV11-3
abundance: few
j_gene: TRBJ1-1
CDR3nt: TGTGCCAGCAGCTTAGTACCGGGGCTGAACACTGAAGCTTTCTTT
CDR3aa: CASSLVPGLNTEAFF

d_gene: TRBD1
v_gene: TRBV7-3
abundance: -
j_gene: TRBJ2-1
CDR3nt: TGTGCCAGCAGCTTCCCAGACAGGGGGCAGAAGGGCAATGAGCAGTTCTTC
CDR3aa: CASSFPDRGQKGNEQFF

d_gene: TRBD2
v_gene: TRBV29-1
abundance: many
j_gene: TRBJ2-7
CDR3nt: TGCAGCGTCCTACTAGCGGGAGGCGTCTCCTACGAGCAGTACTTC
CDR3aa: CSVLLAGGVSYEQYF

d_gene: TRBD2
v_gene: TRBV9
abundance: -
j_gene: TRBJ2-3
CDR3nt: TGTGCCAGCAGCGTAGTAGGGGACTACAGCACAGATACGCAGTATTTT
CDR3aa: CASSVVGDYSTDTQYF

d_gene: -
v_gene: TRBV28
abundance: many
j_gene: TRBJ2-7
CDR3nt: TGTGCCAGCAGACAGGCCCATTCCTACGAGCAGTACTTC
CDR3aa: CASRQAHSYEQYF

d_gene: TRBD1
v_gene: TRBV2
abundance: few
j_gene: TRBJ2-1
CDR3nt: TGTGCCAGCAGCTTGGGACAGCGGCGGGCCAATGAGCAGTTCTTC
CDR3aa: CASSLGQRRANEQFF

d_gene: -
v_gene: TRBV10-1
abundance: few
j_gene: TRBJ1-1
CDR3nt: TGCGCCAGCAGTGAAGCCTCGGGGGGCACTGAAACTTTCTTT
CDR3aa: CASSEASGGTETFF

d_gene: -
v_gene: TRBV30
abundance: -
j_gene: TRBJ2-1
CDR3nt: TGTGCCTGGACTGGTCTGGACAGCCCAAGTTTTTGGGACAATGAGCAGTTCTTC
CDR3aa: CAWTGLDSPSFWDNEQFF

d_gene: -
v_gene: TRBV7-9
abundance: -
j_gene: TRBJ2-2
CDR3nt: TGTGCCAGCACCTTAGACGGCGCGAACACCGGGGAGCTGTTTTTT
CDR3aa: CASTLDGANTGELFF

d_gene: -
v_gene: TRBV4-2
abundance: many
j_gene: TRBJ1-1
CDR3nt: TGTGCCAGCAGCCAAGAGGGGGGCACTGAAGCTTTCTTT
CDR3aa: CASSQEGGTEAFF

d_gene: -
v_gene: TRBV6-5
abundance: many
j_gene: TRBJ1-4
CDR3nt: TGTGCCAGCAGTTTTACCTGGGATGAAAAACTGTTTTTT
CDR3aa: CASSFTWDEKLFF

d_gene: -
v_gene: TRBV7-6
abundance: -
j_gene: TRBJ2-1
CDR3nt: TGTGCCAGCAGCTTAGGGGCGGGGGCCAGTGAGCAGTTCTTC
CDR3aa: CASSLGAGASEQFF

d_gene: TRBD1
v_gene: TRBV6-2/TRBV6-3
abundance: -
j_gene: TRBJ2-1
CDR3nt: TGTGCCAGCAGTTCCGCGACAGGGAACTACTACAATGAGCAGTTCTTC
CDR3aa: CASSSATGNYYNEQFF

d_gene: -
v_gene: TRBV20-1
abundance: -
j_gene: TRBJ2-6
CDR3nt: TGCAGTGCTACCTCGGACAGAGGCTCTGGGGCCAACGTCCTGACTTTC
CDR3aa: CSATSDRGSGANVLTF

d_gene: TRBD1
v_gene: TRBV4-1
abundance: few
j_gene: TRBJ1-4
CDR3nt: TGCGCCAGCAGCCAGGGTAAGGGACAGGATAAAGAAAAACTGTTTTTT
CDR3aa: CASSQGKGQDKEKLFF

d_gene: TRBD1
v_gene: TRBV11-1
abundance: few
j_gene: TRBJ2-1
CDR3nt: TGTGCCAGCAGACCGACAGGGGGCTTCTCCTACAATGAGCAGTTCTTC
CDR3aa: CASRPTGGFSYNEQFF

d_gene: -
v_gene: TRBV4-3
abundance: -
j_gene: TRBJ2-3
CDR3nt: TGCGCCAGCAGCCAAGAGACGTCGTGGAGGGGAGACAGCACAGATACGCAGTATTTT
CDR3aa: CASSQETSWRGDSTDTQYF

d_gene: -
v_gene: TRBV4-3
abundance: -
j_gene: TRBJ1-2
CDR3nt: TGCGCCAGCAGCCACCGACAGAACTATGGCTACACCTTC
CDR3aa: CASSHRQNYGYTF

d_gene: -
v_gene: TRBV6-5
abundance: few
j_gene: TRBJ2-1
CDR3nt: TGTGCCAGCAGCTACGGGGCTTTCTACAATGAGCAGTTCTTC
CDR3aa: CASSYGAFYNEQFF

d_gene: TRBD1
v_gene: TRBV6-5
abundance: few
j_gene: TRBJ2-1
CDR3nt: TGTGCCAGCAGTTACACCTTACAGGGGGCAGGGAATGAGCAGTTCTTC
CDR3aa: CASSYTLQGAGNEQFF

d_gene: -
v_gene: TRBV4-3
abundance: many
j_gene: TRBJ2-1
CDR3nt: TGCGCCAGCAGCCGGAGGGCCGGTGAGCAGTTCTTC
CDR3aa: CASSRRAGEQFF

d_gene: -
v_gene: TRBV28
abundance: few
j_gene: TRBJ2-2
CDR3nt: TGTGCCAGCAGATGGCCGGTCACCGGGGAGCTGTTTTTT
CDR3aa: CASRWPVTGELFF

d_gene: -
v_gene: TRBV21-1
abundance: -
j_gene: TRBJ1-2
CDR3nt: TGTGCCAGCAGCACCGTTAACTATGGCTACACCTTC
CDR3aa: CASSTVNYGYTF

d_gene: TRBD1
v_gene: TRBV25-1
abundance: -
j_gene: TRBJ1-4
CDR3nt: TGTGCCAGCAGTGAATTCCGGACAGGGGTTGAAAAACTGTTTTTT
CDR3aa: CASSEFRTGVEKLFF

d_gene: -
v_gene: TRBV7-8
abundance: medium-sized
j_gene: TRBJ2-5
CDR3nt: TGTGCCAGCAGCTTAGCTTCGACCGCAATGGGGACCCAGTACTTC
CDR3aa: CASSLASTAMGTQYF

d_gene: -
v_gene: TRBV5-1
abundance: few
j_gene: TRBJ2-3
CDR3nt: TGCGCCAGCAGCTTAACGGGTTCGGCAGATACGCAGTATTTT
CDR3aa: CASSLTGSADTQYF

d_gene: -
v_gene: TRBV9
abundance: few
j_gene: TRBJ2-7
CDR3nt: TGTGCCAGCAGCGTAGAATTCTACTCCTACGAGCAGTACTTC
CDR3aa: CASSVEFYSYEQYF

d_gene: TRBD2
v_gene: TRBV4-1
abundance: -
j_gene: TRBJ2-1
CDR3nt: TGCGCCAGCAGCCAAGAAAGACATAGCGGGAGTAGTGATGAGCAGTTCTTC
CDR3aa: CASSQERHSGSSDEQFF

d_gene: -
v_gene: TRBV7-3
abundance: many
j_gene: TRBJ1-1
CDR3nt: TGTGCCAGCAGCTTAAATCCAGGGGCCACTGAAGCTTTCTTT
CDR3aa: CASSLNPGATEAFF

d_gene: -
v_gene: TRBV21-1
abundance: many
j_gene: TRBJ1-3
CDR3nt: TGTGCCAGCAGCAAGGACCCTAAAGGTTCTGGAAACACCATATATTTT
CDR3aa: CASSKDPKGSGNTIYF

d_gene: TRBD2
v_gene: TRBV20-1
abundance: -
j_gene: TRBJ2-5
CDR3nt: TGCAGTGCTCCTGGACTAGCGGGGGGGTACCAAGAGACCCAGTACTTC
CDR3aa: CSAPGLAGGYQETQYF

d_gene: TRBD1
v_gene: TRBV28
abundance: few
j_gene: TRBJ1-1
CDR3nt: TGTGCCAGCAAAGGGACAGGGGGCGCAAGGACTGAAGCTTTCTTT
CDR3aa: CASKGTGGARTEAFF

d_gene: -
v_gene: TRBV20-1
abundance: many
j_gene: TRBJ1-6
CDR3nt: TGCAGTGCTAGAGACCCTGACGGGGGCGCCCTTTCACCCCTCCACTTT
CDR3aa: CSARDPDGGALSPLHF

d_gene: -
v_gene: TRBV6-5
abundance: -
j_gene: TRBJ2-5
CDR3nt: TGTGCCAGCAGTTACTCGCCGGGTCTAGAGACCCAGTACTTC
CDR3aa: CASSYSPGLETQYF

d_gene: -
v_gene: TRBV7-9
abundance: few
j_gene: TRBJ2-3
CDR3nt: TGTGCCAGCCCTAGAGGGATCCGCACAGATACGCAGTATTTT
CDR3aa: CASPRGIRTDTQYF

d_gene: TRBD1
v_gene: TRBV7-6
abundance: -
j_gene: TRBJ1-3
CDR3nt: TGTGCCAGCAGCTTGATTAGCTCGGGGACAGGAAATCCTGGAAACACCATATATTTT
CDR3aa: CASSLISSGTGNPGNTIYF

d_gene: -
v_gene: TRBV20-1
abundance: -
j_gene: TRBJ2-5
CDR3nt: TGCAGTGCTAGTAAGGTCCGACGGGAGACCCAGTACTTC
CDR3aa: CSASKVRRETQYF

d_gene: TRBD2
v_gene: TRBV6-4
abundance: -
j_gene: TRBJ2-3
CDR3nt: TGTGCCAGCAGTGTAGCGGGAGATAGCACAGATACGCAGTATTTT
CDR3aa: CASSVAGDSTDTQYF

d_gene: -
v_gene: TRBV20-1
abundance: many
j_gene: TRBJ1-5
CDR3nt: TGCAGTGCTGGGGTAGGGAATCAGCCCCAGCATTTT
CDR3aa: CSAGVGNQPQHF

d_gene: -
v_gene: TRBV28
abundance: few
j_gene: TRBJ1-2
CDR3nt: TGTGCCAGCAGTGAGAGGGATGGCTACACCTTC
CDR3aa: CASSERDGYTF

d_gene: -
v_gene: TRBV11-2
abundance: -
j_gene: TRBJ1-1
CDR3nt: TGTGCCAGCAGCCCGTTATATGACAGAGTAGCTTTCTTT
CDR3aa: CASSPLYDRVAFF